This record concerns one T cell receptor (beta chain) sequence. This sample is drawn from a study of shared clonotypes between healthy human individuals. Terminally differentiated effector memory CD45RA+ cells were excluded by CCR7 positive selection of CD45RO-negative cells. This CDR3 has 14 amino acids. The V gene lost 5 bases and the J gene lost 0 bases, with 9 bases spanning the gap. Germline assignment: CDR1 WNHNN and CDR2 SYGVQD (reference sequence). Sequenced by immunoSEQ multiplex PCR; TCRdb stores in-frame clones only, minus some. The data contain millions of clones, less than 95% of them singletons.

What was sequenced was naive CD8+ T cells sorted from blood. The source of this sequence is a man younger than 35 in good health. This sequence joins TRBV10-1 and TRBJ2-3, with a weak D call TRBD1 (6 bases). CDR3 sequence (DNA): TGCGCCAGCAGTCGGACAGAGAGCACAGATACGCAGTATTTT. Encoded protein: CASSRTESTDTQYF.